This is a list of T cell receptor beta chains from one sample in a study of blood T cell repertoires in COVID-19. The data were produced by immunoSEQ multiplex PCR, yet TCRdb's version contains in-frame clones alone and is incomplete. The sample contains more than 15,000 clones, about 91% of which appear only once. Sequencing was performed on peripheral blood. These receptors were collected from a human donor in a cohort sampled during active COVID-19. The donor label of this sample is uncertain. Both conserved end residues are part of each CDR3. Fields, in order: clone size, J gene, V gene, D gene, CDR3 protein, CDR3 DNA. The D gene is left open where the match is weak. The size of a clone is reported for some rows only, either as once, few or many, or as a class for expanded clones.

clone_size: once
j_call: TRBJ2-2
v_call: TRBV11-2
d_call: TRBD2
cdr3_aa: CASSLRLAGTTGELFF
cdr3_nt: TGTGCCAGCAGCCTTAGACTAGCGGGAACCACCGGGGAGCTGTTTTTT

clone_size: .
j_call: TRBJ2-3
v_call: TRBV6-5
d_call: .
cdr3_aa: CASRDWALGADTQYF
cdr3_nt: TGTGCCAGCAGGGACTGGGCCTTAGGAGCAGATACGCAGTATTTT

clone_size: .
j_call: TRBJ2-1
v_call: TRBV3-1/TRBV3-2
d_call: .
cdr3_aa: CASSQGGLYNEQFF
cdr3_nt: TGTGCCAGCAGCCAAGGGGGCTTATACAATGAGCAGTTCTTC

clone_size: .
j_call: TRBJ2-7
v_call: TRBV2
d_call: TRBD2
cdr3_aa: CASSGTSVSGEQYF
cdr3_nt: TGTGCCAGCAGTGGGACTAGCGTTTCGGGCGAGCAGTACTTC

clone_size: .
j_call: TRBJ2-7
v_call: TRBV3-1/TRBV3-2
d_call: TRBD2
cdr3_aa: CASSLRTSGIGEQYF
cdr3_nt: TGTGCCAGCAGCCTCCGGACTAGCGGAATCGGCGAGCAGTACTTC

clone_size: .
j_call: TRBJ1-1
v_call: TRBV6-5
d_call: .
cdr3_aa: CASRATVENTEAFF
cdr3_nt: TGTGCCAGCAGGGCGACAGTTGAGAACACTGAAGCTTTCTTT

clone_size: .
j_call: TRBJ1-4
v_call: TRBV6-6
d_call: .
cdr3_aa: CASSYSLEATNEKLFF
cdr3_nt: TGTGCCAGCAGTTACTCTCTTGAGGCAACTAATGAAAAACTGTTTTTT

clone_size: .
j_call: TRBJ2-1
v_call: TRBV5-1
d_call: .
cdr3_aa: CASSRARSYNEQFF
cdr3_nt: TGCGCCAGCAGCAGAGCGCGCTCCTACAATGAGCAGTTCTTC

clone_size: .
j_call: TRBJ2-6
v_call: TRBV7-2
d_call: TRBD2
cdr3_aa: CASSFSLAGSSGANVLTF
cdr3_nt: TGTGCCAGCAGCTTTTCACTAGCGGGGAGCTCTGGGGCCAACGTCCTGACTTTC

clone_size: .
j_call: TRBJ1-4
v_call: TRBV5-1
d_call: .
cdr3_aa: CASSLVAGNNEKLFF
cdr3_nt: TGCGCCAGCAGCTTGGTTGCAGGGAATAATGAAAAACTGTTTTTT

clone_size: .
j_call: TRBJ2-7
v_call: TRBV21-1
d_call: .
cdr3_aa: CASSKDRTSAYYEQYF
cdr3_nt: TGTGCCAGCAGCAAAGACAGGACTAGCGCATACTACGAGCAGTACTTC

clone_size: .
j_call: TRBJ2-1
v_call: TRBV28
d_call: TRBD2
cdr3_aa: CASSPTLAGGHNEQFF
cdr3_nt: TGTGCCAGCAGTCCGACCCTAGCGGGAGGCCACAATGAGCAGTTCTTC

clone_size: .
j_call: TRBJ2-1
v_call: TRBV5-1
d_call: TRBD2
cdr3_aa: CASSLLAVGGNEQFF
cdr3_nt: TGCGCCAGCAGCCTCCTAGCGGTTGGCGGCAATGAGCAGTTCTTC

clone_size: .
j_call: TRBJ2-4
v_call: TRBV6-5
d_call: TRBD1
cdr3_aa: CASSNYRDSFYF
cdr3_nt: TGTGCCAGCAGCAATTACCGGGACAGTTTTTACTTC

clone_size: once
j_call: TRBJ2-2
v_call: TRBV18
d_call: TRBD2
cdr3_aa: CASSPISGRNTGELFF
cdr3_nt: TGTGCCAGCTCACCCATTAGCGGGAGGAACACCGGGGAGCTGTTTTTT

clone_size: .
j_call: TRBJ1-6
v_call: TRBV6-1
d_call: TRBD1
cdr3_aa: CASSEPPGGQGLDNSPLHF
cdr3_nt: TGTGCCAGCAGTGAACCGCCGGGGGGACAGGGCTTGGATAATTCACCCCTCCACTTT

clone_size: .
j_call: TRBJ2-2
v_call: TRBV7-2
d_call: .
cdr3_aa: CASSLMSFGELFF
cdr3_nt: TGTGCCAGCAGCTTAATGTCCTTCGGGGAGCTGTTTTTT

clone_size: .
j_call: TRBJ2-1
v_call: TRBV29-1
d_call: TRBD2
cdr3_aa: CSAIHSGSPYNEQFF
cdr3_nt: TGCAGCGCAATCCATAGCGGGAGTCCCTACAATGAGCAGTTCTTC

clone_size: .
j_call: TRBJ1-2
v_call: TRBV7-9
d_call: TRBD1
cdr3_aa: CASSPQGANYGYTF
cdr3_nt: TGTGCCAGCAGCCCCCAGGGGGCAAACTATGGCTACACCTTC

clone_size: .
j_call: TRBJ2-2
v_call: TRBV6-6
d_call: .
cdr3_aa: CASSHEGNTGELFF
cdr3_nt: TGTGCCAGCAGTCACGAGGGGAACACCGGGGAGCTGTTTTTT

clone_size: .
j_call: TRBJ1-3
v_call: TRBV28
d_call: .
cdr3_aa: CASRTRTGLTDTIYF
cdr3_nt: TGTGCCAGCAGGACACGGACTGGCCTAACGGACACCATATATTTT

clone_size: few
j_call: TRBJ1-2
v_call: TRBV25-1
d_call: .
cdr3_aa: CASSEFGQGLYTF
cdr3_nt: TGTGCCAGCAGTGAATTTGGCCAGGGGCTCTACACCTTC

clone_size: .
j_call: TRBJ2-2
v_call: TRBV27
d_call: .
cdr3_aa: CASSPRAYTGELFF
cdr3_nt: TGTGCCAGCAGTCCCAGGGCCTACACCGGGGAGCTGTTTTTT

clone_size: .
j_call: TRBJ2-3
v_call: TRBV6-5
d_call: TRBD2
cdr3_aa: CASRREATDTQYF
cdr3_nt: TGTGCCAGCAGGCGGGAGGCCACAGATACGCAGTATTTT

clone_size: .
j_call: TRBJ2-7
v_call: TRBV7-2
d_call: TRBD1
cdr3_aa: CASSPNTGTGDEQYF
cdr3_nt: TGTGCCAGCAGCCCAAATACCGGGACAGGGGACGAGCAGTACTTC

clone_size: .
j_call: TRBJ2-3
v_call: TRBV27
d_call: TRBD1
cdr3_aa: CASSLWGRGQRATDTQYF
cdr3_nt: TGTGCCAGCAGTTTATGGGGCCGGGGACAGAGAGCCACAGATACGCAGTATTTT

clone_size: .
j_call: TRBJ2-1
v_call: TRBV5-4
d_call: TRBD1
cdr3_aa: CASSSRDRGYNEQFF
cdr3_nt: TGTGCCAGCAGCTCCCGGGACAGGGGCTACAATGAGCAGTTCTTC

clone_size: .
j_call: TRBJ2-1
v_call: TRBV5-1
d_call: .
cdr3_aa: CASSLEEYNEQFF
cdr3_nt: TGCGCCAGCAGCTTGGAGGAGTACAATGAGCAGTTCTTC

clone_size: .
j_call: TRBJ2-2
v_call: TRBV5-1
d_call: .
cdr3_aa: CASSAAGAVDAGELFF
cdr3_nt: TGCGCCAGCAGCGCGGCGGGGGCTGTCGACGCCGGGGAGCTGTTTTTT

clone_size: .
j_call: TRBJ2-6
v_call: TRBV6-6
d_call: .
cdr3_aa: CASSSGKGGANVLTF
cdr3_nt: TGTGCCAGCAGTTCCGGGAAGGGCGGGGCCAACGTCCTGACTTTC

clone_size: .
j_call: TRBJ1-5
v_call: TRBV6-5
d_call: TRBD1
cdr3_aa: CATRPGQGTMQPQHF
cdr3_nt: TGTGCCACCCGACCGGGACAGGGAACGATGCAGCCCCAGCATTTT

clone_size: once
j_call: TRBJ2-3
v_call: TRBV19
d_call: .
cdr3_aa: CASNTVEGTSTQYF
cdr3_nt: TGTGCCAGTAACACGGTAGAGGGGACAAGTACGCAGTATTTT

clone_size: .
j_call: TRBJ2-7
v_call: TRBV13
d_call: TRBD1
cdr3_aa: CASSSRPGGNYEQYF
cdr3_nt: TGTGCCAGCAGCTCCCGGCCAGGGGGCAACTACGAGCAGTACTTC

clone_size: .
j_call: TRBJ2-2
v_call: TRBV7-9
d_call: TRBD2
cdr3_aa: CASSYTAGGLNTGELFF
cdr3_nt: TGTGCCAGCAGCTACACAGCGGGAGGTCTGAACACCGGGGAGCTGTTTTTT

clone_size: .
j_call: TRBJ2-1
v_call: TRBV4-1
d_call: .
cdr3_aa: CASSRRLRSSYNEQFF
cdr3_nt: TGCGCCAGCAGCCGGCGACTACGTAGCTCCTACAATGAGCAGTTCTTC

clone_size: large
j_call: TRBJ2-7
v_call: TRBV5-3
d_call: TRBD1
cdr3_aa: CARSRRDRVPAEQYF
cdr3_nt: TGTGCCAGAAGCCGTCGGGACAGGGTCCCCGCCGAGCAGTACTTC

clone_size: .
j_call: TRBJ2-3
v_call: TRBV7-9
d_call: TRBD2
cdr3_aa: CASSSPGLESTDTQYF
cdr3_nt: TGTGCCAGCAGTTCCCCGGGACTAGAGAGCACAGATACGCAGTATTTT

clone_size: .
j_call: TRBJ1-4
v_call: TRBV5-1
d_call: TRBD1
cdr3_aa: CASSLSSGTGGEKLFF
cdr3_nt: TGCGCCAGCAGCTTGTCATCCGGGACAGGGGGTGAAAAACTGTTTTTT

clone_size: .
j_call: TRBJ2-2
v_call: TRBV7-9
d_call: TRBD1
cdr3_aa: CASSPGTGPNTGELFF
cdr3_nt: TGTGCCAGCAGCCCCGGGACAGGTCCTAACACCGGGGAGCTGTTTTTT

clone_size: .
j_call: TRBJ1-2
v_call: TRBV19
d_call: TRBD1
cdr3_aa: CASSDRGEGYGYTF
cdr3_nt: TGTGCCAGTAGTGACAGGGGTGAGGGATATGGCTACACCTTC

clone_size: .
j_call: TRBJ1-2
v_call: TRBV5-1
d_call: TRBD1
cdr3_aa: CASSPGTVNYGYTF
cdr3_nt: TGCGCCAGCAGCCCAGGGACAGTCAACTATGGCTACACCTTC

clone_size: .
j_call: TRBJ2-7
v_call: TRBV2
d_call: TRBD1
cdr3_aa: CASSGDRVTYEQYF
cdr3_nt: TGTGCCAGCAGTGGGGACAGGGTAACCTACGAGCAGTACTTC

clone_size: .
j_call: TRBJ2-5
v_call: TRBV19
d_call: .
cdr3_aa: CASSILDSQETQYF
cdr3_nt: TGTGCCAGTAGTATATTGGACAGCCAAGAGACCCAGTACTTC

clone_size: .
j_call: TRBJ2-1
v_call: TRBV5-1
d_call: .
cdr3_aa: CASSLDTTTHEQFF
cdr3_nt: TGCGCCAGCAGCTTGGATACTACGACCCATGAGCAGTTCTTC

clone_size: .
j_call: TRBJ2-1
v_call: TRBV11-3
d_call: TRBD2
cdr3_aa: CASSLVGAGAGEQFF
cdr3_nt: TGTGCCAGCAGCTTGGTGGGCGCGGGAGCGGGAGAGCAGTTCTTC

clone_size: .
j_call: TRBJ2-5
v_call: TRBV5-6
d_call: TRBD2
cdr3_aa: CASSFGLARPETQYF
cdr3_nt: TGTGCCAGCAGTTTCGGACTAGCGAGGCCGGAGACCCAGTACTTC

clone_size: .
j_call: TRBJ1-3
v_call: TRBV4-1
d_call: .
cdr3_aa: CASSQEAGWGNTIYF
cdr3_nt: TGCGCCAGCAGCCAAGAAGCCGGGTGGGGAAACACCATATATTTT

clone_size: .
j_call: TRBJ1-2
v_call: TRBV7-9
d_call: .
cdr3_aa: CASSNRTASNYGYTF
cdr3_nt: TGTGCCAGCAGCAACCGGACAGCGTCGAACTATGGCTACACCTTC

clone_size: .
j_call: TRBJ2-1
v_call: TRBV9
d_call: TRBD2
cdr3_aa: CASSAPTSGRNEQFF
cdr3_nt: TGTGCCAGCAGCGCTCCAACTAGCGGGAGAAATGAGCAGTTCTTC

clone_size: .
j_call: TRBJ1-3
v_call: TRBV28
d_call: .
cdr3_aa: CASREAGNTIYF
cdr3_nt: TGTGCCAGCCGGGAGGCTGGAAACACCATATATTTT

clone_size: .
j_call: TRBJ2-3
v_call: TRBV28
d_call: TRBD2
cdr3_aa: CATRLAGGTDTQYF
cdr3_nt: TGTGCCACCAGACTAGCGGGAGGCACAGATACGCAGTATTTT

clone_size: .
j_call: TRBJ2-1
v_call: TRBV2
d_call: TRBD2
cdr3_aa: CASSGLLAGEAFF
cdr3_nt: TGTGCCAGCAGTGGCCTACTAGCGGGAGAAGCGTTCTTC

clone_size: .
j_call: TRBJ2-3
v_call: TRBV20-1
d_call: .
cdr3_aa: CSVRGTDTQYF
cdr3_nt: TGCAGTGTGAGGGGCACAGATACGCAGTATTTT

clone_size: .
j_call: TRBJ1-5
v_call: TRBV15
d_call: .
cdr3_aa: CATSRPGVTEGSNQPQHF
cdr3_nt: TGTGCCACCAGCAGGCCAGGGGTAACAGAGGGTAGCAATCAGCCCCAGCATTTT

clone_size: few
j_call: TRBJ2-7
v_call: TRBV10-3
d_call: TRBD1
cdr3_aa: CAISKTGTAAYEQYF
cdr3_nt: TGTGCCATCAGTAAAACCGGGACAGCAGCCTACGAGCAGTACTTC

clone_size: .
j_call: TRBJ2-3
v_call: TRBV5-1
d_call: TRBD2
cdr3_aa: CASSSGGLAGGSTDTQYF
cdr3_nt: TGCGCCAGCAGCTCAGGGGGACTAGCGGGAGGGAGCACAGATACGCAGTATTTT

clone_size: .
j_call: TRBJ1-2
v_call: TRBV28
d_call: TRBD1
cdr3_aa: CASSSQGGYNYGYTF
cdr3_nt: TGTGCCAGCAGTTCCCAGGGGGGTTATAACTATGGCTACACCTTC

clone_size: .
j_call: TRBJ2-1
v_call: TRBV5-8
d_call: .
cdr3_aa: CASSLEGRGWDNEQFF
cdr3_nt: TGTGCCAGCAGCTTGGAGGGCAGGGGATGGGACAATGAGCAGTTCTTC

clone_size: .
j_call: TRBJ2-5
v_call: TRBV2
d_call: TRBD2
cdr3_aa: CASNIIEGAGGKTQYF
cdr3_nt: TGTGCCAGCAATATCATTGAGGGCGCGGGAGGGAAGACCCAGTACTTC

clone_size: once
j_call: TRBJ2-1
v_call: TRBV30
d_call: .
cdr3_aa: CAYRPYNEQFF
cdr3_nt: TGTGCCTACAGACCCTACAATGAGCAGTTCTTC